This T cell receptor beta chain was identified in a study of blood T cell repertoires in COVID-19. Study as a whole: PBMCs, B-cell-depleted T cells, or T cells were the source of the cDNA or gDNA that made up the material.

In its sample, this clone was seen a few times. Enrolled during active infection, Seattle patients were then followed longitudinally. The V and J ends lost 5 bases and 1 base, in that order; junction bases with no gene match: 10. CDR1 and CDR2 from the germline V gene are SEHNR and FQNEAQ (reference sequence). The CDR3 totals 17 residues. Original analysis: Estimation of nucleated cell counts was performed using reference gene primer amplification. The method was immunoSEQ multiplex PCR; TCRdb's version includes in-frame clones alone and lacks a portion of them. The DNA was the basis for D and trimming; V, J and clone size are from that table. This table has over 200,000 clones, approximately 86% appearing once.

Sequencing input: peripheral blood. The chain joins TRBV7-9 to TRBJ2-2; 7 bases are a match to TRBD2. This receptor was obtained from a woman aged 25-40 years with COVID-19, enrolled during active disease. The CDR3 sequence: CASSRYTGTMNTGELFF. In DNA, the CDR3 is TGTGCCAGCAGCCGGTACACCGGGACTATGAACACCGGGGAGCTGTTTTTT.